Described below is a single T cell receptor (beta chain) sequence and its context. As yet, its antigen is unknown. Sorting that relied on CD45RO/CCR7/CD25/CD127/CD95/CD27 yielded CD4+ naive, central memory, regulatory and stem cell-like memory cells. Isolated RNA was reverse transcribed in full, so expressed TCRB transcripts were sequenced. The method was immunoSEQ multiplex PCR; TCRdb's version includes in-frame clones alone and lacks a portion of them. The data contain about 160,000 clones, around 9% of them singletons. This sample is part of a study of beta chain features in type 1 diabetes. About the research overall: Healthy donors and patients had similar age, gender and cell yields. Findings of the study overall: TCRB CDR3s from Type 1 diabetes patients were moderately but significantly shorter in all four CD4+ subsets. Comparison showed that naive, central memory and Treg TCRB repertoires appeared more similar among patients than among healthy donors.

This CDR3 contains 14 residues. The junction had 5 bases not matched to a gene; V was cut back by 2 bases and J by 3 bases. Germline CDR1 and CDR2: GTSNPN and SVGIG (reference sequence). This receptor was obtained from a woman in her 30s with type 1 diabetes. Source material: central memory CD4+ T cells from blood. V usage is TRBV30 and J usage is TRBJ2-7, with 9 positions matching TRBD2. The CDR3 sequence: CAWSRLADNYEQYF. The CDR3 region has the DNA TGTGCCTGGAGTCGACTAGCGGACAACTACGAGCAGTACTTC. The variable domain in full, with the rest retrieved from reference TRBV30 and TRBJ2-7, is SQTIHQWPATLVQPVGSPLSLECTVEGTSNPNLYWYRQAAGRGLQLLFYSVGIGQISSEVPQNLSASRPQDRQFILSSKKLLLSDSGFYLCAWSRLADNYEQYFGPGTRLTVT.